This paragraph reports one T cell receptor beta chain. This CDR3 comprises 14 residues. Germline assignment: CDR1 MNHEY and CDR2 SVGAGI. V lost 6 bases, J lost 4 bases, and 16 bases lay in between. The entry originates in a study of T cells in Graves' hyperthyroidism and ophthalmopathy. RNA transcripts gave rise to amplified TCR beta CDR3 regions. First-round RT-PCR targeting the TCR CDR3 was performed with the HTBI primer set. TCRdb itself ran the multiplex PCR reads through MiXCR, one entry per CDR3 protein. The sample has hundreds of thousands of distinct CDR3 sequences, roughly a third seen once. Graves' hyperthyroidism qualified as stable when ophthalmopathy did not progress within 18 months.

This sequence was found in a woman in her forties with Graves' hyperthyroidism. The chain joins TRBV6-5 to TRBJ2-7; D remains ambiguous. The sample comprised blood. CDR3 amino acids: CASRPGQALYEQYF. CDR3 nucleotides: TGTGCCAGCAGGCCGGGTCAAGCCCTATACGAGCAGTACTTC.